What follows is one T cell receptor beta chain and its context. Its antigen is undetermined. These data are taken from a study of shared clonotypes between healthy human individuals. Study summary: The donor pool was made up of two women and three men aged 18 to 49.

Sequenced by immunoSEQ multiplex PCR; TCRdb stores in-frame clones only, minus some. The sample includes 2 million to 2.5 million clones, 85% to 95% seen only once; the top ten take 0.37%. The study, taken as a whole, reports: Lower generation probabilities were found for non-shared clonotypes than for those shared by all four donors. Clonotype sharing across a few donors was observed for roughly 5% of naive CD4 clonotypes.

This CDR3 has 14 amino acids. Germline CDR1 is MNHEY and CDR2 is SMNVEV (reference sequence). V lost 4 bases and J lost 2, with 12 bases in between. This clonotype originated in a man between 18 and 35 years old in good health. Some clones in this sample may be carry-over from other donors' samples. Specimen: naive CD4+ T cells from PBMCs. Subset indicated: CD45RA+ positively selected. The chain combines TRBV27 with TRBJ2-7, with D unresolved. The CDR3 coding sequence is TGTGCCAGCAGTTACTCCCAAAGGCCCTACGAGCAGTACTTC. The encoded protein is CASSYSQRPYEQYF.